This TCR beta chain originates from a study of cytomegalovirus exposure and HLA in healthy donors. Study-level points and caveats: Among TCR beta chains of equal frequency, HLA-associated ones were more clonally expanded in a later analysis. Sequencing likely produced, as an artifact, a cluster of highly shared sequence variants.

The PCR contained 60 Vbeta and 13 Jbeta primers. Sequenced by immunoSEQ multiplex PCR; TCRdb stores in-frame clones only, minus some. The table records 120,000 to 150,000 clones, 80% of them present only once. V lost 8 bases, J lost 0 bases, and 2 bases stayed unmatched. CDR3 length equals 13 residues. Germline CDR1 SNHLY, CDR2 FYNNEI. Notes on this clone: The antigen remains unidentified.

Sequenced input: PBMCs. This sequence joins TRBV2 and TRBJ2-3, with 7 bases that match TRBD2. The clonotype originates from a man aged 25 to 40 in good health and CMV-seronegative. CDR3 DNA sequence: TGTGCCAGCCGGGACTATAGCACAGATACGCAGTATTTT. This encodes CASRDYSTDTQYF.